This TCR beta chain was sequenced during a study of tumor-infiltrating lymphocytes in primary liver carcinoma. Study as a whole: Per sample, productive TCRbeta reads numbered roughly 3.5 to 7.5 million, similar across tissue types.

This clonotype has only a few counts. Relative to the germline gene, one junction end is altered; a read error may explain this. Total RNA and DNA came together from approximately 20-30 mg of bulk tissue without cell sorting. TCR beta cDNA was prepared out of about 510 ng total RNA by means of a constant-region primer. Libraries for TCR beta were built through three nested multiplex PCR rounds, which together made up a slightly modified ARM-PCR procedure. MiXCR, applied by TCRdb to the multiplex PCR reads, yields one record per CDR3 protein. The sample has roughly 120,000 distinct CDR3 sequences; roughly 75% are singletons. The receptor's source is a woman aged 60-75 years with primary liver carcinoma and hepatitis B virus infection. Sample: tumor-adjacent normal liver tissue.

The CDR3, as DNA: TGTACCAGCAGCTTGGGTGGGGGGGCCTACGAGCAGTACTTC. It is translated as CTSSLGGGAYEQYF. The gene calls are TRBV5-4 and TRBJ2-7; TRBD2 matches at 7 bases. Germline CDR1 and CDR2: SGHNT and YYREEE (reference sequence). This CDR3 spans 14 amino acids.